This passage covers 19 T cell receptor beta chains from one sample sequenced in a study of T cells in Graves' hyperthyroidism and ophthalmopathy. The CDR3 regions of TCR beta were amplified from RNA transcripts. In the first-round RT-PCR of the TCR CDR3, the HTBI primer set was used. TCRdb fed the multiplex PCR reads into MiXCR, producing one record per CDR3 protein. The data show under 350,000 distinct CDR3 sequences, about 20% seen once. Sequencing was done on a sample of blood. These receptors came from a woman in her fifties or sixties with Graves' hyperthyroidism.

In this sample, this clonotype turned up many times. The chain joins TRBV30 to TRBJ1-5; 11 positions agree with TRBD1. The CDR3 has 15 amino acids. Germline V gene data show CDR1 as GTSNPN and CDR2 as SVGIG (reference sequence). J gave up 6 bases and V 3 bases, and 7 bases lay outside the gene matches. The CDR3 DNA reads TGTGCCTGGAGAGGTGGACAGGGGGCTGCTCAGCCCCAGCATTTT. Residues: CAWRGGQGAAQPQHF.

The chain links TRBV12-3 or TRBV12-4 to TRBJ2-1, with 10 bases that match TRBD2. After removal of 5 bases from V and 8 bases from J, the junction contained 6 bases not matched to a gene. The CDR3 runs to 14 residues. The CDR3 region has the DNA TGTGCCAGCAGTATTAGCGGGGGGATGGATGAGCAGTTCTTC. Encoded protein: CASSISGGMDEQFF.

This clonotype was counted at least ten times. CDR3 nucleotides: TGTGCCAGCAGCTTAGGGGGTAGGGACGAGCAGTACTTC. Its protein product is CASSLGGRDEQYF. V gene TRBV7-2 combines with J gene TRBJ2-7; D is unresolved. CDR1 SGHTA and CDR2 FQGNSA come from the germline V gene. The CDR3 sequence is 13 residues long. V was shortened by 1 base and J by 5 bases, with 9 bases between the two germline ends.

The sample holds a few counts of this clonotype. The chain joins TRBV19 to TRBJ2-1; maybe TRBD2 (7 bases). Germline V CDR1 and CDR2: LNHDA, SQIVND (reference sequence). The CDR3 consists of 15 residues. The V and J ends lost 5 bases and 4 bases respectively, with 15 bases between them. CDR3 amino acids: CASSVGGGGYNEQFF. The CDR3 region has the DNA TGTGCCAGTAGTGTCGGCGGGGGCGGGTACAATGAGCAGTTCTTC.

The rearrangement uses TRBV5-1 and TRBJ2-1, with 7 nucleotides matching TRBD2. The junction had 9 bases not matched to a gene; V was cut back by 3 bases and J by 3 bases. The CDR3 covers 16 residues. CDR1 is SGHRS and CDR2 is YFSETQ in the germline V gene. CDR3 amino acids: CASSSGGGRGYNEQFF. The DNA for the CDR3 is TGCGCCAGCAGCTCCGGAGGCGGGAGAGGCTACAATGAGCAGTTCTTC.

V usage is TRBV10-3 and J usage is TRBJ1-2; tentative D call: TRBD1 (5 bases). The V gene's germline CDR1 is ENHRY and CDR2 SYGVKD. This CDR3 region has 12 residues. V lost 11 bases, J lost 10 bases, and 20 bases lay in between. The CDR3 DNA sequence: TGTGCCGCAACGGACACCCCTATTGACTACACCTTC. Translating it yields CAATDTPIDYTF.

This clonotype has ten or more counts. This chain joins TRBV6-1 and TRBJ2-3; D is ambiguous. CDR1 MNHNS and CDR2 SASEGT come from the germline V gene. The CDR3 consists of 17 residues. With 4 bases removed from V and 3 bases from J, the gap between germline ends came to 20 bases. Here the CDR3 DNA reads TGTGCCAGCAGTGGTGACACCTTTTTTTTCGGTACAGATACGCAGTATTTT. Translating gives CASSGDTFFFGTDTQYF.

This clonotype has at least ten counts. J is TRBJ2-2 and V is TRBV3-1; D gene uncertain. V was cut by 3 bases and J by 4 bases, with 3 bases left in between. Germline CDR1 and CDR2: LGHDT and YNNKEL (reference sequence). The CDR3 consists of 12 residues. CDR3 in DNA: TGTGCCAGCAGCCATTCCACCGGGGAGCTGTTTTTT. It encodes CASSHSTGELFF.

This clonotype was picked up a small number of times. This chain uses TRBV7-2 with TRBJ1-5; a possible D gene is TRBD1 (5 bases). Trimming left V 1 base short and J 4 bases short, with 23 bases between. Germline lookup yields CDR1 SGHTA and CDR2 FQGNSA. This CDR3 is 19 amino acids long. The CDR3 is CASSLVSWRGEWKNQPQHF. The DNA for the CDR3 is TGTGCCAGCAGCTTAGTTTCGTGGAGGGGAGAATGGAAAAATCAGCCCCAGCATTTT.

Ten or more counts support this clonotype. This chain uses TRBV28 with TRBJ2-1; D not certain. The CDR3 is 17 residues long. Trimming shortened V by 6 bases and J by 3 bases, and 21 bases separated the two germline ends. Germline lookup yields CDR1 MDHEN and CDR2 SYDVKM. CDR3 loop: CASRGSIALGFYNEQFF. For the CDR3, the DNA is TGTGCCAGCAGGGGCAGCATAGCCCTTGGTTTCTACAATGAGCAGTTCTTC.

The sample holds many counts of this clonotype. This chain connects TRBV5-1 to TRBJ2-1; D uncertain. The germline CDR1 and CDR2 sequences are SGHRS and YFSETQ. The CDR3 is 12 residues long. With 2 bases removed from V and 6 bases from J, the gap between germline ends came to 6 bases. The CDR3 region is CASSFYGNEQFF. For the CDR3, the DNA is TGCGCCAGCAGCTTTTACGGCAATGAGCAGTTCTTC.

This clonotype was counted ten times or more. CDR3 sequence: CASSLAITSGSYEQYF. As DNA, the CDR3 is TGCGCCAGCAGCTTGGCCATCACTAGCGGGAGCTACGAGCAGTACTTC. This chain connects TRBV5-1 to TRBJ2-7; 11 nucleotides match TRBD2. The length of the CDR3 is 16 residues. V trimming: 0 bases; J trimming: 3 bases; junction bases outside the gene matches: 5. CDR1 and CDR2 (germline): SGHRS, YFSETQ.

This clonotype was counted at least ten times. J is TRBJ1-1 and V is TRBV10-3, with D perhaps TRBD1 (5 bases). Germline loops: CDR1 ENHRY, CDR2 SYGVKD. The CDR3 loop spans 13 amino acids. Trimming removed 8 bases at V and 11 bases at J, with 21 bases between. In nucleotides, the CDR3 is TGTGCCATCGGCCGGGACGCTACTGGCCTGGCTTTCTTT. It specifies CAIGRDATGLAFF.

This clonotype was seen at least ten times. The chain recombines TRBV20-1 with TRBJ2-6; a weak D match, TRBD1 (6 bases). CDR1 is DFQATT, CDR2 SNEGSKA, per germline (reference sequence). The germline V and J ends were trimmed by 6 bases and 0 bases, with 12 bases remaining between them. CDR3 size: 15 residues. The CDR3: CSAPTGVSGANVLTF. The CDR3 nucleotides read TGCAGTGCCCCGACAGGAGTCTCTGGGGCCAACGTCCTGACTTTC.

J is TRBJ1-2 and V is TRBV27, with a possible D match to TRBD1 (6 bases). The CDR3 spans 15 residues. Germline CDR1 and CDR2: MNHEY and SMNVEV (reference sequence). V lost 6 bases and J 3 bases, leaving 17 bases between the germline ends. CDR3 DNA: TGTGCCAGCAGCAAAGGGGGATTTCGTGACTATGGCTACACCTTC. This gives the protein CASSKGGFRDYGYTF.

At least ten counts were recorded for this clonotype. J is TRBJ2-1 and V is TRBV11-3, with D perhaps TRBD1 or TRBD2 (5 bases each). The CDR3 extends over 13 amino acids. The V gene's germline CDR1 is SGHNT and CDR2 YENEEA. V was cut by 5 bases and J by 6 bases, with 11 bases left in between. Here the CDR3 reads CASSGGPVNEQFF. CDR3 sequence (DNA): TGTGCCAGCAGCGGGGGTCCGGTCAATGAGCAGTTCTTC.

This clonotype was seen at least ten times. The V and J genes are TRBV30 and TRBJ2-1; D unclear. Germline V lookup: CDR1 GTSNPN, CDR2 SVGIG (reference sequence). There are 15 residues in the CDR3. V lost 3 bases and J lost 1, with 13 bases in between. Written as DNA, the CDR3 is TGTGCCTGGAGCTTCGGCAGCCCATCCTACAATGAGCAGTTCTTC. This codes for CAWSFGSPSYNEQFF.

This clonotype occurred many times. V and J are TRBV12-3 or TRBV12-4 and TRBJ1-1; D may be TRBD1 (5 bases). This CDR3 comprises 12 residues. V lost 5 bases, J lost 1 base, and 5 bases lay in between. CDR3 sequence: CASSGQNTEAFF. DNA of the CDR3: TGTGCCAGCAGTGGACAGAACACTGAAGCTTTCTTT.

The chain joins TRBV18 to TRBJ2-4, with 7 bases identical to TRBD1. The CDR3 has 16 amino acids. Germline V gene lookup returns CDR1 KGHSH and CDR2 LQKENI. After removal of 2 bases from V and 1 base from J, the junction contained 5 bases not matched to a gene. DNA for the CDR3: TGTGCCAGCTCACCAGAGGGACAGTCGGCCAAAAACATTCAGTACTTC. Its translation is CASSPEGQSAKNIQYF.